This T cell receptor (beta chain) was documented in a study of long-term antiretroviral therapy in people with HIV (dated 2022 in TCRdb). For the study in its entirety: The earliest samples were collected about a decade before the 2015 WHO recommendation for immediate ART, when ART was typically delayed until CD4 counts fell. This retrospective serial study examined whether starting ART and sustained HIV suppression were associated with changes in the composition and diversity of the TRB repertoire in peripheral blood. From some 27 adults with confirmed HIV infection, the cohort provided approximately 210 cryopreserved PBMC samples, gathered serially across a mean of approximately six years (range 1-12). Among the 30 to 35 participants with HIV, ten to eleven were female. No cross-contamination during QIAcube processing turned up in test extractions that ran a monoclonal T-cell line alongside 33 polyclonal samples.

Sequencing of the TRB variable region was done with the immunoSEQ hsTCRB v3.0 assay at survey level resolution. A depth of about 35,000-55,000 T-cell genomes per sample was targeted for TRB sequencing. An Illumina MiSeq with a v3 150-cycle kit was used to sequence the pooled TRB libraries. The authors' pipeline ran thus. Analysis of repertoires was carried out in R inside a reproducible Nextflow workflow spanning QC, data transformation and analysis. LymphoSeq2, an R package for AIRR-Seq data exploration, was used to implement custom analyses. After excluding several samples that yielded fewer than 5000 total TRB sequences, 150 to 200 HIV repertoires remained for analysis. Among the 188 retained HIV repertoires, 55 to 65 were collected before ART initiation and 129 were collected after ART initiation. Repertoires were downsampled to 5000 TRB nucleotide sequences, with summary statistics averaged over 100 downsampling iterations. The analysis kept only TRB sequences whose CDR3 regions were at least seven amino acids long. A Shannon entropy-derived clonality score and the Gini coefficient were used to measure diversity. In repertoire networks, the top 5000 CDR3 amino acid sequences were linked whenever an edit distance of one separated two sequences. For TRB CDR3 amino acid sequences, GLIPH2 was used to predict antigen specificity groups and MHC restriction. To flag known CMV, EBV, HIV or tissue antigen associations, CDR3 amino acid sequences were matched against VDJdb and McPAS-TCR. Pre-ART, post-ART and control groups were compared with Wilcoxon signed-rank tests and Holm-Bonferroni correction. The immuneACCESS repertoire file appears here via TCRdb, limited to in-frame rearrangements. These files lack a portion of the clones; in checked studies, under half of the deficit traces to unresolved V genes, and the cause of the others is not known. V, J and clone size reflect that table, while D and trimming were determined from the DNA. The sample table records roughly 7,400 clones; 73% of these occur just once. Around 32% of the sample rests with the top ten.

The sample holds one count of this clone. Its cognate antigen has yet to be identified. Within one base of it there is no much larger clone, and no base qualities were kept. Including the terminal cysteine and phenylalanine, the CDR3 comprises 13 residues. The retained sequence is limited to the CDR3, 39 bases, with the frame set at the first base. V has 4 bases trimmed and J has 6 bases trimmed; junction bases matching no gene number 3. The germline V gene (reference sequence) provides CDR1 LNHDA and CDR2 SQIVND. Broad study findings and their caveats: Since PBMC availability was limited, sequencing covered only the TCR beta chain, with no alpha chain pairing. The samples span the years 2004 to 2017, and the ART regimens used may be less effective than current regimens. Starting ART was linked to a significant rise in TRB diversity, yet even with long-term ART the diversity remained significantly lower than in transplant donor controls. Because pre-ART samples had limited cell numbers, unsorted PBMC were profiled rather than sorted CD4+ and CD8+ T cells. HIV repertoires had narrower CDR3 length ranges than controls, and the network structure suggested an antigen-experienced repertoire that shifted only slightly toward naive after ART. No data were available on ART adherence, viral resistance or therapy changes, limiting inferences about post-ART repertoire changes. The repertoire was dominated across all time points by expanded TRB clones identified before ART initiation, although this dominance was seen to fluctuate and to decrease in many PLHIV after ART.

To be included, a participant needed at least one PBMC sample from before ART initiation plus at least two post-ART samples. Every participant with HIV received treatment in the United States of America. Before DNA extraction, cryopreserved samples containing about 0.95-10 million PBMC were thawed and washed. At the time of the earliest PBMC sample, participants with HIV were aged between roughly 20 and 54 years. Per participant, PBMC samples came from 1-4 timepoints prior to ART initiation and 2-8 timepoints following ART initiation, for a median of 7 samples. Serial HIV viral load, CD4+ T-cell count, ART history and demographic data were obtained for every participant. Using a Qiagen kit on a QIAcube, genomic DNA was extracted from unsorted PBMC, with samples processed in batches of 12.

The receptor was derived from a man in his forties with HIV. The rearranged chain carries TRBV19 and TRBJ1-5, with 7 bases matching TRBD1. Here the sequenced sample was unsorted PBMCs, taken 0.2 years after starting antiretroviral therapy. In nucleotides, the sequence is TGTGCCAGTAGTAGCTACAGGGGTCAGCCCCAGCATTTT. Translated, it gives CASSSYRGQPQHF.